This TCR beta chain emerged from a study of T cell responses to AZD1222 COVID-19 vaccine. Study-wide results and caveats: The study found Spike-specific TCR breadth and depth rose after two AZD1222 doses.

Whether given at about 4 or about 12 weeks, second doses were pooled. Comments on this clone: Antigen specificity is unknown.

The assay was immunoSEQ multiplex PCR, and TCRdb's table has in-frame clones only and misses some. The sample has about 84,000 clones; 75% to 90% are singletons. With 8 bases removed from V and 0 bases from J, the gap between germline ends came to 9 bases. The length of the CDR3 is 13 residues. From germline, CDR1 is MNHNY and CDR2 SVGAGI (reference sequence). This chain uses TRBV6-6 with TRBJ2-3; no definite D call. The sample in question was peripheral blood, obtained 28 days after the second AZD1222 dose. The receptor's source is an adult who received the AZD1222 COVID-19 vaccine. CDR3 nucleotide sequence: TGTGCCAGCCGCAAGGAAAGCACAGATACGCAGTATTTT. Residues: CASRKESTDTQYF.